Sequencing of this T cell receptor beta chain was carried out in a study of blood T cell repertoires in COVID-19. Trimming pared 0 bases from V and 4 bases from J, leaving 9 bases between. CDR1 and CDR2 (germline): SGHAT, FQNNGV. The CDR3 has 14 amino acids. Profiling relied on immunoSEQ multiplex PCR, and the TCRdb table lists in-frame clones only, not all of them. The sample holds a few hundred thousand clones, 70% to 90% seen once. Sequenced sample: peripheral blood. This chain uses TRBV11-2 with TRBJ1-2, with a weak D call TRBD1 (5 bases). The clonotype comes from a man aged 55 to 70 with acute or convalescent COVID-19. CDR3 nucleotides: TGTGCCAGCAGCTTAGATCTGACAGCCTATGGCTACACCTTC. Translated: CASSLDLTAYGYTF.